What follows are 9 T cell receptor beta chains derived from one specimen sequenced in a study of PD-1 blockade in classical Hodgkin lymphoma. Clones were sequenced by immunoSEQ multiplex PCR, and TCRdb holds only the in-frame ones, with some missing. The sample holds 13,000 or so clones; 85% to 90% are singletons and the top ten take roughly 35%. Following autologous stem cell transplantation, relapse occurred in every patient, and exposure to brentuximab vedotin varied. The sequencing here drew on peripheral blood mononuclear cells (PBMCs), taken at baseline. The receptors were sampled from a human donor with classical Hodgkin lymphoma.

This rearrangement joins TRBV28 to TRBJ2-5; D uncertain. Looked up from germline, CDR1 is MDHEN and CDR2 is SYDVKM. V dropped 2 bases and J dropped 4 bases, with 14 bases sitting between them. The CDR3 spans 15 residues. CDR3 amino acids: CASSLEADSGETQYF. The CDR3 DNA is TGTGCCAGCAGTTTAGAGGCTGACTCGGGAGAGACCCAGTACTTC. The variable domain in full, completed from reference TRBV28 and TRBJ2-5, reads DVKVTQSSRYLVKRTGEKVFLECVQDMDHENMFWYRQDPGLGLRLIYFSYDVKMKEKGDIPEGYSVSREKKERFSLILESASTNQTSMYLCASSLEADSGETQYFGPGTRLLVL.

The V call is TRBV28, the J call TRBJ2-5, with 12 bases that match TRBD2. With 2 bases clipped from V and 5 bases from J, the junction kept 9 bases outside the gene matches. Germline V gene sequence: CDR1 MDHEN, CDR2 SYDVKM. This CDR3 spans 17 amino acids. The DNA for the CDR3 is TGTGCCAGCAGTTTAAAAATGGGTGGACTAGCGGGGGAGACCCAGTACTTC. Translation gives CASSLKMGGLAGETQYF.

V usage is TRBV4-1 and J usage is TRBJ2-4; possible D gene TRBD2, 5 bases. Germline CDR1 and CDR2: MGHRA and YSYEKL. The CDR3 contains 17 residues. V was trimmed by 5 bases and J by 0 bases, leaving 17 bases between them. CDR3 nucleotide sequence: TGCGCCAGCAGCGTTATAGGCGGGCGCCAAGCCAAAAACATTCAGTACTTC. Translated, it gives CASSVIGGRQAKNIQYF.

The CDR3 DNA reads TGTGCCAGCAGATCCGGTGAAACAGATACGCAGTATTTT. Translating gives CASRSGETDTQYF. The chain joins TRBV6-1 to TRBJ2-3; D is unresolved. The ends were cut back, 6 bases at V and 3 bases at J, with 10 bases in the middle. In germline, CDR1 is MNHNS, CDR2 SASEGT. This CDR3 is 13 amino acids long.

This rearrangement joins TRBV19 to TRBJ2-2, with 12 bases lining up with TRBD2. V lost 3 bases, J lost 6 bases, and 5 bases stayed unmatched. Germline loops: CDR1 LNHDA, CDR2 SQIVND (reference sequence). The CDR3 totals 16 residues. The CDR3 DNA is TGTGCCAGTAGTATGGTTGGGACTAGCGGGTCCGGGGAGCTGTTTTTT. Protein product: CASSMVGTSGSGELFF.

The chain is built from TRBV14 and TRBJ1-4; weak D call: TRBD1 (5 bases). Trimming took off 3 bases at V and 3 bases at J, with 11 bases between the two ends. Germline V gene lookup returns CDR1 SGHDN and CDR2 FVKESK. CDR3 length: 15 amino acids. This CDR3 is CASSHVGGANEKLFF. CDR3 bases: TGTGCCAGCAGCCACGTAGGAGGGGCTAATGAAAAACTGTTTTTT.

The chain carries TRBV10-3 and TRBJ1-1; 7 nucleotides match TRBD1. The CDR3 loop spans 14 amino acids. Germline V gene sequence: CDR1 ENHRY, CDR2 SYGVKD. J gave up 0 bases and V 6 bases, and 4 bases lay outside the gene matches. In nucleotides, the CDR3 is TGTGCCATCAGCGGACAGGCCATGAACACTGAAGCTTTCTTT. It translates to CAISGQAMNTEAFF.

The genes are TRBV28 and TRBJ2-1; 10 bases map to TRBD2. Per the germline V gene, CDR1 is MDHEN and CDR2 is SYDVKM. This CDR3 contains 14 residues. The J segment lost 4 bases and the V segment lost 4 bases, leaving 1 base of the junction unmatched. CDR3 amino acids: CASSSTSGYNEQFF. CDR3 nucleotide sequence: TGTGCCAGCAGTTCGACTAGCGGGTACAATGAGCAGTTCTTC.

The V and J genes are TRBV14 and TRBJ2-5; D remains unclear. Deletions cut 3 bases from V and 3 bases from J, with 8 bases between. The CDR3 totals 13 residues. CDR1 and CDR2 (germline): SGHDN, FVKESK. This CDR3 reads CASSQGLEETQYF. The CDR3 DNA is TGTGCCAGCAGCCAGGGGTTAGAAGAGACCCAGTACTTC.